Below are 7 T cell receptor beta chains sequenced from a single sample in a study of blood T cell repertoires in COVID-19 (dated by TCRdb to the early 2020s). Library method: the immunoSEQ multiplex PCR assay. The clones in this table, taken by TCRdb from immuneACCESS, are in-frame only. Not every clone is retained; where verified, under half of the shortfall comes from an unresolved V gene, and the cause of the rest is unknown. The sample contains fewer than 130,000 clones, around 84% of them found a single time. 2.1% of the sample lies in the top ten. The sequenced material came from peripheral blood. The receptors originated from a human donor in a cohort sampled during active COVID-19.

This chain joins TRBV5-1 and TRBJ2-1, with D possibly TRBD1 on 6 matching bases. Germline lookup yields CDR1 SGHRS and CDR2 YFSETQ. V lost 0 bases and J lost 7, with 14 bases in between. The CDR3 sequence is 15 residues long. The CDR3 loop is CASSLVGAQRNEQFF. The DNA of the CDR3 is TGCGCCAGCAGCTTGGTGGGGGCGCAAAGGAATGAGCAGTTCTTC.

For this clone: This same CDR3 is encoded by further DNA sequences in the sample. The V call is TRBV28, the J call TRBJ1-1; D is undetermined. Germline V lookup: CDR1 MDHEN, CDR2 SYDVKM. The CDR3 is 13 amino acids. Trimming pared 3 bases from V and 2 bases from J, leaving 7 bases between. The CDR3: CASSLGQNTEAFF. Written as DNA, the CDR3 is TGTGCCAGCAGTTTGGGCCAAAACACTGAAGCTTTCTTT. Full variable domain (rest looked up from reference TRBV28 and TRBJ1-1): DVKVTQSSRYLVKRTGEKVFLECVQDMDHENMFWYRQDPGLGLRLIYFSYDVKMKEKGDIPEGYSVSREKKERFSLILESASTNQTSMYLCASSLGQNTEAFFGQGTRLTVV.

The chain couples TRBV10-2 to TRBJ2-5; D gene ambiguous. V was trimmed by 0 bases and J by 2 bases, leaving 13 bases between them. Germline lookup yields CDR1 WSHSY and CDR2 SAAADI. The CDR3 has 16 amino acids. The CDR3 region is CASSESRLGSQETQYF. The CDR3 DNA reads as TGCGCCAGCAGTGAGTCCCGACTTGGAAGTCAAGAGACCCAGTACTTC.

This sequence joins TRBV29-1 and TRBJ2-1; TRBD2 matches at 9 bases. CDR1 is SQVTM, CDR2 ANQGSEA, per germline. V shed 7 bases, J shed 9 bases, and the junction held 7 bases outside the gene matches. The CDR3 length is 12 residues. The DNA of the CDR3 is TGCAGCGGGGAGACTAGCGGCGGTGAGCAGTTCTTC. Its protein is CSGETSGGEQFF.

The chain combines TRBV10-3 with TRBJ2-1, with 12 positions matching TRBD2. The CDR3 extends over 15 amino acids. From germline, CDR1 is ENHRY and CDR2 SYGVKD. The V gene end was trimmed by 6 bases and the J gene end by 6 bases; junction bases not matched to a gene: 6. CDR3 amino acids: CAISRLAGEGNEQFF. The CDR3 nucleotides are TGTGCCATCAGCCGACTAGCGGGGGAGGGCAATGAGCAGTTCTTC.

The J gene is TRBJ1-6, the V gene TRBV25-1; 12 bases are a match to TRBD1. Germline CDR1 is MGHDK and CDR2 is SYGVNS. V lost 4 bases and J lost 9; bases outside the gene matches: 4. This CDR3 is 15 amino acids long. In DNA form, the CDR3 reads TGTGCCAGCAGTGCCGGGACAGGGGGCCTTTCACCCCTCCACTTT. It translates to CASSAGTGGLSPLHF.

This chain joins TRBV4-1 and TRBJ1-2, with D possibly being TRBD1 (5 bases). The CDR3 is made up of 15 amino acids. V was pared by 5 bases and J by 6 bases, with 19 bases between. CDR1 MGHRA and CDR2 YSYEKL come from the germline V gene. DNA for the CDR3: TGCGCCAGCAGCTGGGGGGTCCCTTCGACGGATGGCTACACCTTC. Encoded protein: CASSWGVPSTDGYTF.